This T cell receptor beta chain was profiled in a study of tumor and adjacent non-tumor tissue in lung cancer. Study details: The patients, 10 to 11 men and a few women, were roughly 30 to 85 with stage I to III disease.

The CDR3 consists of 16 residues. Germline V gene lookup returns CDR1 SGHNT and CDR2 YYREEE (reference sequence). No cell sorting was done before RNA was extracted from the tissue. The normal lung tissue was taken more than 3 cm from the tumor edge. Turning to this clonotype: One end of the junction varies from germline; a read error may be responsible.

TCRbeta libraries were built with three rounds of nested PCR, modified from ARM-PCR. TCRdb redid the calling of the multiplex PCR reads with MiXCR, one entry per CDR3 protein. Of about 60,000 distinct CDR3 sequences in the sample, roughly 60% are singletons; the top ten hold 32%. Input material: distant non-tumor lung tissue. The source is a man in his 70s with non-small cell lung cancer. The V and J genes are TRBV5-4 and TRBJ1-4; 8 bases are shared with TRBD1. In DNA form, the CDR3 reads TGTGCCAGCAGTCCTGGGCAGGGGGCAACTAATGAAAAACCGTTTTTT. This encodes CASSPGQGATNEKPFF. Using reference TRBV5-4 and TRBJ1-4 for the parts outside the CDR3, the full variable domain is ETGVTQSPTHLIKTRGQQVTLRCSSQSGHNTVSWYQQALGQGPQFIFQYYREEENGRGNFPPRFSGLQFPNYSSELNVNALELDDSALYLCASSPGQGATNEKPFFGSGTQLSVL.